These 28 T cell receptor beta chains originate from one sample sequenced in a study of CD8 T cells in Susac syndrome. The RNA input was about 0.45 to 1 ug, and it was reverse transcribed with random hexamers. TCRdb ran MiXCR on the immunoSEQ multiplex PCR reads and lists one entry per CDR3 protein. The sample lists under 200,000 distinct CDR3 sequences; over 85% were seen once. Material: CD4+ T cells from PBMCs. Receptor source: a human donor in good health.

The rearrangement joins TRBV28 to TRBJ1-1; tentatively, D is TRBD1 (6 bases). Trimming shortened V by 4 bases and J by 10 bases, and 10 bases separated the two germline ends. This CDR3 region has 11 residues. Germline CDR1 reads MDHEN; CDR2 reads SYDVKM. CDR3: CASSSGTLAFF. The CDR3 region has the DNA TGTGCCAGCAGTTCCGGGACATTAGCTTTCTTT.

This clonotype was detected only once. The rearrangement uses TRBV5-1 and TRBJ2-5, with 12 bases aligning to TRBD2. Per the germline V gene, CDR1 is SGHRS and CDR2 is YFSETQ. J lost 4 bases, V lost 1 base, and 2 bases had no gene match. This CDR3 spans 15 amino acids. In DNA form, the CDR3 reads TGCGCCAGCAGCTTGCGGACTAGCGGGGCAGAGACCCAGTACTTC. Its translation is CASSLRTSGAETQYF.

The gene calls are TRBV6-6 and TRBJ1-3; D uncertain. CDR1 and CDR2 from the germline V gene are MNHNY and SVGAGI (reference sequence). This CDR3 has 16 amino acids. The V end lost 2 bases, the J end lost 0 bases, and 11 bases lay between the germline ends. The CDR3 reads CASSYGGGLSGNTIYF. The CDR3 coding sequence is TGTGCCAGCAGTTACGGTGGAGGTCTCTCTGGAAACACCATATATTTT.

This clonotype was seen only once. The chain has TRBV6-1 and TRBJ2-2; D perhaps matches TRBD1 (6 bases). The germline V and J ends were trimmed by 10 bases and 3 bases, with 12 bases remaining between them. The CDR3 loop spans 13 amino acids. Germline V gene data show CDR1 as MNHNS and CDR2 as SASEGT. In DNA, the CDR3 is TGTGCCAACCGGGACAAACACACCGGGGAGCTGTTTTTT. It translates to CANRDKHTGELFF.

CDR3 sequence reads: CAISDPGVQETQYF. CDR3 sequence (DNA): TGTGCCATCAGTGACCCAGGGGTTCAAGAGACCCAGTACTTC. V usage is TRBV10-3 and J usage is TRBJ2-5; tentatively, D is TRBD1 (6 bases). The CDR3 is made up of 14 amino acids. The V gene lost 3 bases and the J gene lost 2 bases, with 10 bases spanning the gap. In germline, CDR1 is ENHRY, CDR2 SYGVKD.

The gene calls are TRBV6-1 and TRBJ2-5; D may be TRBD2 (6 bases). The germline V gene has CDR1 MNHNS and CDR2 SASEGT. This CDR3 region has 12 residues. V lost 10 bases, J lost 4 bases, and 13 bases lay in between. As DNA, the CDR3 is TGTGCCACCAGGAGGGAACCAGAGACCCAGTACTTC. It codes for CATRREPETQYF.

This chain links TRBV10-2 with TRBJ1-6, with a possible D match to TRBD1 (6 bases). The ends were cut back, 5 bases at V and 5 bases at J, with 7 bases in the middle. The germline V gene encodes CDR1 WSHSY and CDR2 SAAADI. This CDR3 is 13 amino acids long. CDR3 amino acids: CASSRGDNSPLHF. CDR3 nucleotides: TGCGCCAGCAGTAGGGGGGATAATTCACCCCTCCACTTT.

This sequence joins TRBV29-1 and TRBJ2-5; a weak D match, TRBD2 (7 bases). This CDR3 has 16 amino acids. CDR1 and CDR2 from the germline V gene are SQVTM and ANQGSEA. The V gene lost 3 bases and the J gene lost 4 bases, with 21 bases spanning the gap. CDR3 protein: CSVEMRGHTTGETQYF. The CDR3 coding sequence is TGCAGCGTTGAGATGCGGGGGCACACCACAGGAGAGACCCAGTACTTC.

The gene calls are TRBV2 and TRBJ2-7; D may be TRBD2 (5 bases). Germline-derived CDR1 and CDR2 are SNHLY and FYNNEI. The CDR3 loop spans 14 amino acids. Trimming shortened V by 6 bases and J by 4 bases, and 16 bases separated the two germline ends. CDR3 region: CASRAQIGLYEQYV. The CDR3 region has the DNA TGTGCCAGCAGGGCACAGATTGGACTGTACGAGCAGTACGTC.

This clonotype has only one observation. The CDR3 loop is CASSLAGLPATNEKLFF. As DNA, the CDR3 is TGCGCCAGCAGCTTGGCTGGCCTCCCGGCGACTAATGAAAAACTGTTTTTT. The rearrangement uses TRBV5-1 and TRBJ1-4, with unresolved D. Per germline, CDR1 SGHRS and CDR2 YFSETQ. CDR3 length: 17 amino acids. Deletions cut 0 bases from V and 2 bases from J, with 14 bases between.

V and J are TRBV6-5 and TRBJ2-7, with 8 bases that match TRBD2. J lost 4 bases, V lost 8 bases, and 10 bases had no gene match. From germline, CDR1 is MNHEY and CDR2 SVGAGI. This CDR3 spans 14 amino acids. CDR3 nucleotides: TGTGCCAGCTTCGCGGGGGGCCAGACGTACGAGCAGTACTTC. Translating it yields CASFAGGQTYEQYF.

This clonotype was found once. V is TRBV7-2 and J is TRBJ2-6; 7 bases fit TRBD2. Looked up from germline, CDR1 is SGHTA and CDR2 is FQGNSA. This CDR3 comprises 15 residues. The junction had 4 bases not matched to a gene; V was cut back by 4 bases and J by 4 bases. The CDR3 DNA is TGTGCCAGCAGCTCGGGACTAATAGGGGCCAACGTCCTGACTTTC. Amino acid sequence: CASSSGLIGANVLTF.

V gene TRBV7-2 combines with J gene TRBJ1-2, with TRBD1 matching over 8 bases. The CDR3 has 18 residues. The J segment lost 7 bases and the V segment lost 4 bases, leaving 20 bases of the junction unmatched. CDR1 is SGHTA and CDR2 is FQGNSA in the germline V gene. Written as DNA, the CDR3 is TGTGCCAGCAGCTCAAGAGGGGGGTCGGGACAGGTCTTGCTTGGCTACACCTTC. Translated, it gives CASSSRGGSGQVLLGYTF.

The chain couples TRBV7-6 to TRBJ1-4, with no clear D. V lost 1 base to trimming and J lost 4 bases, with 7 bases between them. Germline-derived CDR1 and CDR2 are SGHVS and FNYEAQ. The CDR3 sequence is 14 residues long. DNA of the CDR3: TGTGCCAGCAGCTTAGGGATCAGTAATGAAAAACTGTTTTTT. Translation: CASSLGISNEKLFF.

The chain couples TRBV5-6 to TRBJ2-3, with TRBD1 identical over 7 bases. V shed 4 bases, J shed 9 bases, and the junction held 5 bases outside the gene matches. Germline CDR1 SGHDT, CDR2 YYEEEE. The CDR3 consists of 12 residues. CDR3 nucleotides: TGTGCCAGCAGCCTAAACAGGGGCACGCAGTATTTT. This gives the protein CASSLNRGTQYF. Based on the CDR3 plus reference TRBV5-6 and TRBJ2-3, the full variable domain is DAGVTQSPTHLIKTRGQQVTLRCSPKSGHDTVSWYQQALGQGPQFIFQYYEEEERQRGNFPDRFSGHQFPNYSSELNVNALLLGDSALYLCASSLNRGTQYFGPGTRLTVL.

The chain employs TRBV7-8 and TRBJ1-1; 9 bases are shared with TRBD1. J was trimmed by 5 bases and V by 5 bases; bases with no gene match: 6. The germline gives CDR1 SGHVS, CDR2 FQNEAQ. This CDR3 has 14 amino acids. The CDR3 DNA sequence: TGTGCCAGCAGCCCCCGGGACAGGGTAACTGAAGCTTTCTTT. Protein product: CASSPRDRVTEAFF.

The J gene is TRBJ1-4, the V gene TRBV29-1; D not certain. The CDR3 is 14 amino acids. V shed 7 bases and J shed 0 bases, with 12 bases lying between them. The V gene's germline CDR1 is SQVTM and CDR2 ANQGSEA. As DNA, the CDR3 is TGCAGCGCCACTCCGGGAGCAACTAATGAAAAACTGTTTTTT. Encoded protein: CSATPGATNEKLFF.

V gene TRBV9 combines with J gene TRBJ1-2; D unresolved. Trimming took 0 bases from V and 6 from J, leaving 3 bases between them. CDR3 length: 11 amino acids. Germline lookup yields CDR1 SGDLS and CDR2 YYNGEE. CDR3 residues: CASSVEDGYTF. CDR3 bases: TGTGCCAGCAGCGTAGAAGATGGCTACACCTTC.

This rearrangement joins TRBV6-1 to TRBJ1-4; unclear D gene. Trimming cost V 7 bases and J 8 bases, with 8 bases left between them. Germline lookup yields CDR1 MNHNS and CDR2 SASEGT. This CDR3 region has 11 residues. Written as DNA, the CDR3 is TGTGCCAGCAATCTCGGGGAAAAACTGTTTTTT. Translated, it gives CASNLGEKLFF.

The chain employs TRBV2 and TRBJ1-2; 8 bases are a match to TRBD1. V trimming: 4 bases; J trimming: 8 bases; junction bases outside the gene matches: 9. There are 14 residues in the CDR3. In germline, CDR1 is SNHLY, CDR2 FYNNEI. The CDR3, as DNA: TGTGCCAGCAGTGTAGCACAGGGGGTTAGGGGCTACACCTTC. It yields the protein CASSVAQGVRGYTF.

V gene TRBV7-2 combines with J gene TRBJ1-2; possibly TRBD1 for D (6 bases). Germline assignment: CDR1 SGHTA and CDR2 FQGNSA. This CDR3 has 14 residues. The V gene lost 0 bases and the J gene lost 5 bases, with 10 bases spanning the gap. The CDR3 reads CASSLAPGQYGYTF. The CDR3 nucleotides read TGTGCCAGCAGCTTAGCCCCAGGACAGTATGGCTACACCTTC.

The chain carries TRBV12-3 or TRBV12-4 and TRBJ1-2, with no clear D. Trimming took 3 bases from V and 0 from J, leaving 5 bases between them. CDR3 length equals 13 residues. This CDR3 reads CASSFNANYGYTF. CDR3 bases: TGTGCCAGCAGTTTTAACGCTAACTATGGCTACACCTTC.

This chain uses TRBV6-6 with TRBJ2-1, with TRBD2 matching over 7 bases. The CDR3 is 15 residues long. From germline, CDR1 is MNHNY and CDR2 SVGAGI (reference sequence). The V and J ends lost 7 bases and 3 bases, in that order; junction bases with no gene match: 9. The CDR3 DNA reads as TGTGCCAGCACCCCCCGGGGGGAGGTCTACAATGAGCAGTTCTTC. Translation gives CASTPRGEVYNEQFF.

V gene TRBV13 combines with J gene TRBJ1-3; TRBD1 might be the D (5 bases). CDR1 and CDR2 (germline): PRHDT, FYEKMQ (reference sequence). There are 14 residues in the CDR3. V shed 3 bases and J shed 1 base, with 7 bases lying between them. The CDR3: CASSFRQSGNTIYF. The CDR3 nucleotides are TGTGCCAGCAGCTTTAGACAGTCTGGAAACACCATATATTTT.

This rearrangement joins TRBV3-1 to TRBJ1-1, with D possibly matching TRBD1 (5 bases). V was pared by 2 bases and J by 3 bases, with 10 bases between. Germline-derived CDR1 and CDR2 are LGHDT and YNNKEL (reference sequence). CDR3 size: 14 residues. CDR3 region: CASSQRGGDTEAFF. The CDR3 bases are TGTGCCAGCAGCCAAAGAGGAGGGGACACTGAAGCTTTCTTT.

This chain connects TRBV7-2 to TRBJ1-1; D is unresolved. Germline V gene lookup returns CDR1 SGHTA and CDR2 FQGNSA. Trimming cost V 7 bases and J 4 bases, with 19 bases left between them. This CDR3 comprises 15 residues. DNA of the CDR3: TGTGCCAGCAATCTGGACGGCGGGATGGGCACTGAAGCTTTCTTT. As protein: CASNLDGGMGTEAFF.

The rearrangement links TRBV12-3 or TRBV12-4 to TRBJ1-2; D is ambiguous. Between the trimmed V and J ends, which lost 3 bases and 3 bases, there was a span of 14 bases. The CDR3 runs 15 residues. The CDR3 region is CASSFAVIRDYGYTF. CDR3 nucleotides: TGTGCCAGCAGTTTTGCGGTGATCCGGGACTATGGCTACACCTTC.

The table lists this clonotype with a few counts. This sequence joins TRBV15 and TRBJ2-3; 8 bases are a match to TRBD1. V gave up 3 bases and J gave up 4 bases; unmatched junction bases: 3. The germline V gene encodes CDR1 LNHNV and CDR2 YYDKDF (reference sequence). The CDR3 runs 14 residues. The CDR3 sequence: CATSRDRAADTQYF. CDR3 bases: TGTGCCACCAGCAGGGACAGGGCCGCAGATACGCAGTATTTT.